This T cell receptor (beta chain) was found in a study of chemoradiotherapy in HPV16-positive cancers (dated by TCRdb to 2021 to 2024). The study in broad terms: Candidate HPV-specific T-cell clones and common TCR motifs were defined by functional T-cell assays performed on cells from two HPV16-positive patients. The study asked whether T-cell immunity to the HPV oncoproteins E6 and E7 changes during chemoradiotherapy and whether this immunity affects survival. The candidate HPV-specific TCRs and motifs were then tracked in TCR repertoires from roughly 86 patients with HPV-related cancers. Findings and caveats that apply to the study as a whole: Improved recurrence-free survival in HPV16-positive patients was associated with expansion of HPV-responsive T cells during chemoradiotherapy. The functional definition of HPV-specific T cells came from only a couple of HPV16-positive patients, and the survival association was reported for HPV16-positive patients. Expansion of candidate HPV-specific clones and E7-related TCR motifs was observed in the tumor microenvironment during treatment, whereas no such expansion was observed for non-HPV-specific T cells.

The library was obtained by the immunoSEQ multiplex PCR assay. TCRdb retrieved this table from immuneACCESS and kept in-frame rearrangements only. Not all clones are present; in checked studies, unresolved V genes account for under half, and no reason is known for the remainder. The sample contains tens of thousands of clones, 86% of them found a single time. The ten largest clones capture under 2.5% of the sample. Because repertoires were sampled repeatedly during chemoradiotherapy, clonal expansion in the tumor microenvironment could be followed. About this clone: Its binding antigen is unknown. No quality values exist for individual bases; no much larger clone is one base distant.

Spanning cysteine to phenylalanine, the CDR3 consists of 13 amino acids. Kept here is only the CDR3 DNA, which spans 39 bases and is read in frame from base 1. The germline V gene (reference sequence) provides CDR1 LNHDA and CDR2 SQIVND. Trimming costs V 0 bases and J 3 bases, and their ends lie 5 bases apart. The chain is assembled from TRBV19 and TRBJ1-1; a confident D gene designation cannot be given. The sequencing here drew on blood, taken from a patient who underwent chemoradiotherapy. This sequence was found in a human donor with HPV-associated anogenital cancer. The DNA sequence reads TGTGCCAGTAGTATAGACATTTACACTGAAGCTTTCTTT. It encodes CASSIDIYTEAFF.